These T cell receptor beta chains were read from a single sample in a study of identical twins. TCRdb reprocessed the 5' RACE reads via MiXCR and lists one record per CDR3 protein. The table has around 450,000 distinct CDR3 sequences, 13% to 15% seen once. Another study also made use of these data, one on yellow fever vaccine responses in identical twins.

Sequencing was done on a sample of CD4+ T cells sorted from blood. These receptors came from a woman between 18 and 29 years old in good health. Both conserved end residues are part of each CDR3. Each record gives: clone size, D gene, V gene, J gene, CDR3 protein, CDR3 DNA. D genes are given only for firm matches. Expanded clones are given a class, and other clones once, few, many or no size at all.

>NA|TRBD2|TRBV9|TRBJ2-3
CASSPTGLVSTDTQYF
TGTGCCAGCAGCCCGACCGGACTAGTAAGCACAGATACGCAGTATTTT
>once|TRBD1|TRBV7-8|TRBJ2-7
CASSPLLGQGLYEQYF
TGTGCCAGCAGCCCCTTGCTAGGACAGGGACTCTACGAGCAGTACTTC
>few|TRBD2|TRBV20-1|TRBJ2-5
CSARDPRGGYQETQYF
TGCAGTGCTAGGGACCCCCGGGGGGGCTACCAAGAGACCCAGTACTTC
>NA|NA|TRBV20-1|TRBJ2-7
CSARDASGPSYEQYF
TGCAGTGCTAGAGATGCCAGCGGGCCGTCCTACGAGCAGTACTTC
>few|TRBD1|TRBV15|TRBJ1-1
CATSLQGARTEAFF
TGTGCCACCAGCCTCCAGGGGGCGCGCACTGAAGCTTTCTTT
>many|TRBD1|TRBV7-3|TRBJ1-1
CASSATGGSEAFF
TGTGCCAGCAGCGCAACAGGGGGCTCTGAAGCTTTCTTT
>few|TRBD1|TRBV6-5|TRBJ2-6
CASSYSGQGGGANVLTF
TGTGCCAGCAGTTACTCTGGACAGGGGGGTGGGGCCAACGTCCTGACTTTC
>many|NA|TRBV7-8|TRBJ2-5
CASSPSGRGTQQTQYF
TGTGCCAGCAGCCCCTCCGGGAGAGGGACCCAACAGACCCAGTACTTC
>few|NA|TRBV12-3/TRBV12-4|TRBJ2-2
CASSPGPGRTDAGELFF
TGTGCCAGCAGTCCTGGCCCGGGTCGCACCGACGCCGGGGAGCTGTTTTTT
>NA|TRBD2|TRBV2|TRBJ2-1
CASSERTSGRGEQFF
TGTGCCAGCAGCGAACGGACTAGCGGGAGAGGGGAGCAGTTCTTC
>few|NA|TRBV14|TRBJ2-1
CASSQLGDGYNEQFF
TGTGCCAGCAGCCAGCTCGGGGATGGATACAATGAGCAGTTCTTC
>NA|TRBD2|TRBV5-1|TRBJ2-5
CASSRGDGKETQYF
TGCGCCAGCAGCCGGGGGGACGGTAAAGAGACCCAGTACTTC
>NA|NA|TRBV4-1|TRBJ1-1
CASSQVPERMNTEAFF
TGCGCCAGCAGCCAAGTGCCGGAACGGATGAACACTGAAGCTTTCTTT
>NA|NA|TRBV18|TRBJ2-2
CASSPPGPGRTGELFF
TGTGCCAGCTCACCACCGGGCCCCGGACGTACCGGGGAGCTGTTTTTT
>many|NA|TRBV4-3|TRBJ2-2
CASSQDWGNTGELFF
TGCGCCAGCAGTCAAGATTGGGGGAACACCGGGGAGCTGTTTTTT
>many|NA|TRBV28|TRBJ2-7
CASSSPYYEQYF
TGTGCCAGCAGTTCCCCTTACTACGAGCAGTACTTC
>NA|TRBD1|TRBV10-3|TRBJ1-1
CANSTGEIGNTEAFF
TGTGCCAACTCGACAGGGGAAATTGGAAACACTGAAGCTTTCTTT
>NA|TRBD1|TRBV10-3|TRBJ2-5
CAISELTGPQGTQYF
TGTGCCATCAGTGAGTTGACAGGGCCCCAAGGGACCCAGTACTTC
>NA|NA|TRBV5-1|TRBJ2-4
CASSPAPPQNIQYF
TGCGCCAGCAGCCCGGCCCCCCCCCAAAACATTCAGTACTTC
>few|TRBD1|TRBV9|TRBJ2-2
CASSVAGTVNTGELFF
TGTGCCAGCAGCGTAGCCGGGACAGTAAACACCGGGGAGCTGTTTTTT
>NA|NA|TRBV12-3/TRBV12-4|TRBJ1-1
CASMRGVPAFF
TGTGCCAGCATGAGGGGCGTCCCAGCTTTCTTT
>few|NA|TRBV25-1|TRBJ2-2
CASSAGTSNTGELFF
TGTGCCAGCAGTGCCGGGACAAGTAACACCGGGGAGCTGTTTTTT
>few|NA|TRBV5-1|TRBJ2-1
CASSLEWGHDEQFF
TGCGCCAGCAGCTTGGAATGGGGGCACGATGAGCAGTTCTTC
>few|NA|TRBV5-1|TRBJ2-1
CASSLNGQPSSYNEQFF
TGCGCCAGCAGCTTGAACGGACAGCCTAGCTCCTACAATGAGCAGTTCTTC
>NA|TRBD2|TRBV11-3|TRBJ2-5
CASSLTPTSGRGETQYF
TGTGCCAGCAGCTTAACGCCGACTAGCGGGCGAGGGGAGACCCAGTACTTC
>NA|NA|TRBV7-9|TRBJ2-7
CASSLTSGAGYEQYF
TGTGCCAGCAGCTTGACTAGTGGGGCTGGTTACGAGCAGTACTTC
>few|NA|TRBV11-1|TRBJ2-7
CASSFQGHEQYF
TGTGCCAGCAGCTTCCAGGGCCACGAGCAGTACTTC
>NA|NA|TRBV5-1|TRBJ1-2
CASSPSGQLFYGYTF
TGCGCCAGCAGCCCCTCCGGACAGCTTTTCTATGGCTACACCTTC
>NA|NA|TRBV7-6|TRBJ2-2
CASSLSSGKGAGELFF
TGTGCCAGCAGCCTATCCAGCGGGAAGGGGGCCGGGGAGCTGTTTTTT
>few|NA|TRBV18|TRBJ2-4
CASSPRGGENIQYF
TGTGCCAGCTCACCACGAGGGGGAGAAAACATTCAGTACTTC
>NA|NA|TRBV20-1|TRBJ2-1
CSARDRRRVAYNEQFF
TGCAGTGCTAGAGATCGGAGGAGGGTAGCCTACAATGAGCAGTTCTTC
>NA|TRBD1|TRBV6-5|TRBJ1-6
CATLQGAGRNSPLHF
TGTGCCACATTACAGGGGGCTGGACGTAATTCACCCCTCCACTTT
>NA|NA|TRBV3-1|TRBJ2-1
CASSQGGGLYNEQFF
TGTGCCAGCAGCCAAGGTGGGGGCCTCTACAATGAGCAGTTCTTC
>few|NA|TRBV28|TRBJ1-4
CASRKGGGGNEKLFF
TGTGCCAGCAGGAAAGGTGGTGGGGGTAATGAAAAACTGTTTTTT
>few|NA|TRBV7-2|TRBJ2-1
CASSLGWASGEQFF
TGTGCCAGCAGCTTAGGATGGGCCTCCGGGGAGCAGTTCTTC
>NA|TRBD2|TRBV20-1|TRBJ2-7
CSAKLAGGPGEQYF
TGCAGTGCGAAACTAGCGGGGGGGCCTGGCGAGCAGTACTTC
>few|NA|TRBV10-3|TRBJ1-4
CAIRGQDVANEKLFF
TGTGCCATCAGAGGCCAAGACGTAGCTAATGAAAAACTGTTTTTT
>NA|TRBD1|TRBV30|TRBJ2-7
CAWKGQGLEEQYF
TGTGCCTGGAAAGGACAGGGCCTTGAGGAGCAGTACTTC
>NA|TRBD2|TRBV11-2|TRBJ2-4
CASSLVPAGGSLAGKNIQYF
TGTGCCAGCAGCTTAGTACCAGCGGGGGGCTCCTTAGCGGGCAAAAACATTCAGTACTTC
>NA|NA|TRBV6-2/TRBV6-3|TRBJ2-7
CASSSPLTASYEQYF
TGTGCCAGCAGTTCTCCACTGACAGCTTCCTACGAGCAGTACTTC
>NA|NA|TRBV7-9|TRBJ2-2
CASSLFGGDTGELFF
TGTGCCAGCAGCCTATTCGGGGGAGACACCGGGGAGCTGTTTTTT
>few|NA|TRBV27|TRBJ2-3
CASSSLSGTDTQYF
TGTGCCAGCAGTTCACTTAGTGGAACAGATACGCAGTATTTT
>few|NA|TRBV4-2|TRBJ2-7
CASSQVAGNSYEQYF
TGTGCCAGCAGCCAGGTCGCAGGGAACTCCTACGAGCAGTACTTC
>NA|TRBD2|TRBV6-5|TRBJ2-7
CASSYSELAGQAREQYF
TGTGCCAGCAGTTACTCTGAACTAGCGGGCCAAGCCCGCGAGCAGTACTTC
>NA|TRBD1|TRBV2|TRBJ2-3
CASRRQGAKTDTQYF
TGTGCCAGCAGAAGACAGGGGGCGAAGACAGATACGCAGTATTTT
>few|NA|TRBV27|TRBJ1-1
CASSQLNTEAFF
TGTGCCAGCAGCCAGCTCAACACTGAAGCTTTCTTT
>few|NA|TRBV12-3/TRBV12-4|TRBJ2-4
CASSPGTRVNIQYF
TGTGCCAGCAGTCCCGGGACAAGGGTAAACATTCAGTACTTC
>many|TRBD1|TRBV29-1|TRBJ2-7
CSVYGTGAEKQYF
TGCAGCGTTTATGGGACAGGGGCCGAGAAGCAGTACTTC
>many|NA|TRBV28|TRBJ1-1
CASKGNTEAFF
TGTGCCAGCAAAGGGAACACTGAAGCTTTCTTT
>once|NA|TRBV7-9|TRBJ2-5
CASSFPTGRETQYF
TGTGCCAGCAGCTTCCCGACAGGTCGAGAGACCCAGTACTTC
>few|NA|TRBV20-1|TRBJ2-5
CSARANQETQYF
TGCAGTGCTAGAGCTAACCAAGAGACCCAGTACTTC
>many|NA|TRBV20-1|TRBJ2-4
CSAAGPGLSGSIQYF
TGCAGTGCTGCGGGCCCGGGTCTCTCGGGGAGCATTCAGTACTTC